The 17 T cell receptor beta chains reported below all come from one sample, sequenced in a study of beta chain features in type 1 diabetes. Study findings and constraints: Shortening of TCRB CDR3s, moderate but significant, appeared in all four CD4+ subsets of Type 1 diabetes patients.

What these receptors recognize is not known. The sequenced template was cDNA made from the entire isolated RNA. Sequencing was performed with immunoSEQ multiplex PCR; in TCRdb, only in-frame clones are kept and a portion is missing. The profile covers fewer than 200,000 clones, with 10% appearing a single time and more than 0.4% taken by the ten largest. Sequencing was done on a sample of central memory CD4+ T cells from blood. These receptors came from a man aged 25 to 40 with type 1 diabetes.

The chain has TRBV18 and TRBJ2-1; no definite D call. The CDR3 totals 16 residues. Deletions cut 6 bases from V and 4 bases from J, with 19 bases between. Germline V CDR1 and CDR2: KGHSH, LQKENI. The CDR3 sequence is CASSPSIWAGYNEQFF. Here the CDR3 DNA reads TGTGCCAGCTCTCCATCGATTTGGGCAGGATACAATGAGCAGTTCTTC.

The chain combines TRBV28 with TRBJ2-3; 8 bases are a match to TRBD2. With 5 bases clipped from V and 6 bases from J, the junction kept 7 bases outside the gene matches. CDR1 and CDR2 from the germline V gene are MDHEN and SYDVKM. The CDR3 has 14 residues. The CDR3 nucleotides read TGTGCCAGCAGTACACAACTAGCGGTGGATACGCAGTATTTT. Protein sequence: CASSTQLAVDTQYF.

V is TRBV5-4 and J is TRBJ2-1; perhaps TRBD2 as D (6 bases). The V end lost 0 bases, the J end lost 6 bases, and 10 bases lay between the germline ends. This CDR3 has 14 residues. The germline V gene encodes CDR1 SGHNT and CDR2 YYREEE (reference sequence). The CDR3 nucleotides are TGTGCCAGCAGCTTGGGTACTAGCCCCAATGAGCAGTTCTTC. Protein sequence: CASSLGTSPNEQFF.

This clone has a handful of counts. The rearrangement joins TRBV23-1 to TRBJ2-1, with D possibly matching TRBD1 (6 bases). TRBV23-1 falls under the ORF class, with uncertain function. The CDR3 covers 19 residues. V was trimmed by 0 bases and J by 0 bases, leaving 18 bases between them. The CDR3 nucleotides are TGCGCCAGCAGTCAATCGAGTGACAGGCGTTCAACCTCCTACAATGAGCAGTTCTTC. It encodes CASSQSSDRRSTSYNEQFF.

In its sample, this clone was seen a few times. The CDR3 region has the DNA TGTGCCAGCAGCTTCGATAGACAGGCCGATGGCTACACCTTC. Protein sequence: CASSFDRQADGYTF. The chain combines TRBV5-4 with TRBJ1-2, with a possible D match to TRBD1 (6 bases). Germline V gene lookup returns CDR1 SGHNT and CDR2 YYREEE (reference sequence). V was shortened by 2 bases and J by 6 bases, with 14 bases between the two germline ends. The CDR3 sequence is 14 residues long.

This clone was recorded a few times. The V gene is TRBV2, the J gene TRBJ1-5; TRBD1 matches at 7 bases. V trimming: 8 bases; J trimming: 7 bases; junction bases outside the gene matches: 14. The CDR3 extends over 15 amino acids. The germline V gene encodes CDR1 SNHLY and CDR2 FYNNEI. The CDR3 DNA reads as TGTGCCAGCGTCCGGGACAGTGGAAAGGAACAGCCCCAGCATTTT. The encoded protein is CASVRDSGKEQPQHF. Together with reference TRBV2 and TRBJ1-5, the CDR3 gives the full variable domain: EPEVTQTPSHQVTQMGQEVILRCVPISNHLYFYWYRQILGQKVEFLVSFYNNEISEKSEIFDDQFSVERPDGSNFTLKIRSTKLEDSAMYFCASVRDSGKEQPQHFGDGTRLSIL.

V usage is TRBV5-6 and J usage is TRBJ1-3; 7 nucleotides match TRBD1. J was trimmed by 0 bases and V by 4 bases; bases with no gene match: 7. Germline CDR1 reads SGHDT; CDR2 reads YYEEEE. The CDR3 has 16 amino acids. The CDR3 coding sequence is TGTGCCAGCAGCGTTCCTGGACAGGCCTCTGGAAACACCATATATTTT. Its translation: CASSVPGQASGNTIYF.

This clone was counted a few times. CDR3: CASSLGDRGPDEQYF. The DNA of the CDR3 is TGCGCCAGCAGCTTGGGGGACAGGGGTCCCGACGAGCAGTACTTC. V usage is TRBV5-1 and J usage is TRBJ2-7, with 10 positions matching TRBD1. The CDR3 is 15 residues long. CDR1 SGHRS and CDR2 YFSETQ come from the germline V gene. Unmatched junction bases numbered 5, after V lost 0 bases and J lost 5 bases.

The rearrangement joins TRBV27 to TRBJ1-4; no reliable D call. The CDR3 consists of 13 residues. Germline V gene lookup returns CDR1 MNHEY and CDR2 SMNVEV (reference sequence). Trimming removed 3 bases at V and 7 bases at J, with 9 bases between. This CDR3 reads CASSLMSGEKLFF. CDR3 sequence (DNA): TGTGCCAGCAGTTTGATGTCGGGTGAAAAACTGTTTTTT.

The chain's CDR3 is CASSPQGNVLSNEQFF. The CDR3 coding sequence is TGTGCCAGCAGCCCGCAGGGAAATGTGTTGAGTAATGAGCAGTTCTTC. The chain uses TRBV7-6 and TRBJ2-1, with D possibly TRBD1 on 5 matching bases. This CDR3 is built from 16 residues. V was pared by 5 bases and J by 7 bases, with 21 bases between. Germline V gene data show CDR1 as SGHVS and CDR2 as FNYEAQ. Variable domain in full (rest from reference TRBV7-6 and TRBJ2-1): GAGVSQSPRYKVTKRGQDVALRCDPISGHVSLYWYRQALGQGPEFLTYFNYEAQQDKSGLPNDRFSAERPEGSISTLTIQRTEQRDSAMYRCASSPQGNVLSNEQFFGPGTRLTVL.

This clone has just one count. The chain has TRBV7-7 and TRBJ2-1; tentative D call: TRBD1 (5 bases). This CDR3 comprises 13 residues. Trimming removed 1 base from V and 11 bases from J, with 12 bases in between. Looked up from germline, CDR1 is SSHAT and CDR2 is FNYEAQ (reference sequence). CDR3 DNA: TGTGCCAGCAGCTTAGAAAGGGGCGCTAAGCAGTTCTTC. The encoded protein is CASSLERGAKQFF.

The chain recombines TRBV5-1 with TRBJ2-3; 8 bases match TRBD2. Losses at the gene ends were 2 bases for V and 2 bases for J; bases not matched to a gene: 7. The CDR3 consists of 16 residues. Germline CDR1 is SGHRS and CDR2 is YFSETQ. The DNA for the CDR3 is TGCGCCAGCAGCTTATCGAGCGGGGGCCACACAGATACGCAGTATTTT. It codes for CASSLSSGGHTDTQYF.

The V call is TRBV7-9, the J call TRBJ1-1; D remains ambiguous. Germline V CDR1 and CDR2: SEHNR, FQNEAQ (reference sequence). V lost 1 base, J lost 5 bases, and 11 bases lay in between. This CDR3 contains 14 residues. CDR3 DNA: TGTGCCAGCAGCTTAGAAAGCCGGAGAACTGAAGCTTTCTTT. Its translation: CASSLESRRTEAFF.

This chain uses TRBV30 with TRBJ1-2, with D possibly TRBD1 on 5 matching bases. The ends were cut back, 8 bases at V and 8 bases at J, with 18 bases in the middle. This CDR3 has 12 residues. Germline V CDR1 and CDR2: GTSNPN, SVGIG (reference sequence). CDR3 bases: TGTGCCCGGATCGGGGAGGGGAAAGGCTACACCTTC. Its protein is CARIGEGKGYTF.

This clone appeared a few times. The chain links TRBV7-7 to TRBJ2-5; possibly TRBD1 for D (5 bases). CDR1 SSHAT and CDR2 FNYEAQ come from the germline V gene (reference sequence). V was shortened by 5 bases and J by 5 bases, with 12 bases between the two germline ends. The CDR3 covers 13 residues. The CDR3 DNA sequence: TGTGCCAGCAGCAGGGGTACTGGGGAGACCCAGTACTTC. This translates into CASSRGTGETQYF.

The genes are TRBV7-9 and TRBJ2-1, with D maybe TRBD1 (6 bases). The V and J ends lost 5 bases and 0 bases respectively, with 17 bases between them. This CDR3 has 17 residues. Germline CDR1 is SEHNR and CDR2 is FQNEAQ (reference sequence). The CDR3: CASSLPDRSRSYNEQFF. The CDR3 region has the DNA TGTGCCAGCAGCCTCCCCGACAGGTCCCGCTCCTACAATGAGCAGTTCTTC.

J is TRBJ1-1 and V is TRBV11-2; D remains unclear. Trimming removed 5 bases from V and 7 bases from J, with 11 bases in between. Germline CDR1 SGHAT, CDR2 FQNNGV. The length of the CDR3 is 12 residues. DNA for the CDR3: TGTGCCAGCAGCCAAAGGCGACTTGAAGCTTTCTTT. Protein sequence: CASSQRRLEAFF.